Here is one T cell receptor beta chain with its context. This clone's antigen is unknown. No qualities accompany the bases; no much larger clone lies one base away. This sample was taken from a study of T-cell reconstitution after alpha-beta-depleted transplantation in children listed by TCRdb under 2016. As for the study more broadly: T-cell immune reconstitution after TCRalphabeta/CD19-depleted allogeneic hematopoietic cell transplantation in children was quantitatively tracked in the study by means of TCR repertoire profiling.

Library prep was done by PCR. TCRdb lists the instrument as Illumina HiSeq 2500. To normalize quantification of the TCRbeta repertoire, the TCR libraries were built with molecular barcoding that relied on unique molecular identifiers. TCRdb applied fastp at Q25 and MiXCR to the public reads, then kept only in-frame beta chains. For every CDR3 protein sequence, its rows merge into one entry that carries the most common genes and DNA. The sample table contains about 400,000 distinct CDR3 sequences; only one count was recorded for approximately 12% of them. The ten largest account for around 4.1% of the sample. This specimen was PBMCs, taken from the stem cell graft. The sequence was collected from a human donor who donated a stem cell graft to a child with Fanconi anemia.

The CDR3 protein: CASSPDSGGYNEQFF. The DNA sequence reads TGTGCCAGCAGTCCGGACAGCGGGGGATACAATGAGCAGTTCTTC. Recombination connected TRBV3-1 to TRBJ2-1, with 8 bases matching TRBD2. V ends up 6 bases short and J 4 bases short, with an unmatched junction base count of 8. From the cysteine up to the phenylalanine, the CDR3 has a length of 15 residues. Solely the CDR3 DNA is kept, with 45 bases framed from the first base. The germline V gene (reference sequence) yields LGHDT for CDR1 and YNNKEL for CDR2.